These 7 T cell receptor beta chains came from one sample sequenced in a study of CD8 T cells in ankylosing spondylitis. Whole-study findings and limits: In ankylosing spondylitis blood, a motif of seven or eight highly homologous TCR beta variants appeared characteristic.

From the 5' RACE reads, TCRdb called clonotypes with MiXCR, one entry per CDR3 protein. The sample has about 750,000 distinct CDR3 sequences; around a fifth are singletons. These receptors' targets are unknown. Source material: blood, either unsorted or a sorted T cell fraction (not recorded which). The receptors shown here come from a male donor with ankylosing spondylitis.

This clonotype was recorded a few times. The rearrangement joins TRBV5-4 to TRBJ1-1; possibly TRBD1 for D (6 bases). CDR1 is SGHNT and CDR2 is YYREEE in the germline V gene (reference sequence). The CDR3 has 14 residues. Trimming stripped 4 bases from V and 0 bases from J, with 10 bases between. The CDR3 sequence is CASSRTAVNTEAFF. In DNA form, the CDR3 reads TGTGCCAGCAGCCGGACAGCCGTGAACACTGAAGCTTTCTTT.

The CDR3 region is CSVARSSYEQYF. In nucleotides, the CDR3 is TGCAGCGTTGCTCGTAGCTCCTACGAGCAGTACTTC. The chain uses TRBV29-1 and TRBJ2-7; D is unresolved. The ends were cut back, 4 bases at V and 0 bases at J, with 7 bases in the middle. This CDR3 region has 12 residues. Germline CDR1 and CDR2: SQVTM and ANQGSEA.

This sequence joins TRBV4-1 and TRBJ2-1; 12 nucleotides line up with TRBD2. Germline V gives CDR1 MGHRA, CDR2 YSYEKL. V shed 2 bases, J shed 8 bases, and the junction held 4 bases outside the gene matches. The CDR3 extends over 15 amino acids. CDR3 residues: CASSQRLAGVDEQFF. The CDR3 DNA reads as TGCGCCAGCAGCCAAAGACTAGCGGGAGTGGATGAGCAGTTCTTC.

The gene calls are TRBV7-2 and TRBJ2-4, with D possibly being TRBD2 (7 bases). Between the trimmed V and J ends, which lost 1 base and 2 bases, there was a span of 9 bases. Germline values: CDR1 SGHTA, CDR2 FQGNSA. The CDR3 contains 15 residues. The CDR3 DNA follows: TGTGCCAGCAGCTTAGAGGGGGGGACCAAAAACATTCAGTACTTC. This codes for CASSLEGGTKNIQYF. The full variable domain, its missing parts supplied by reference TRBV7-2 and TRBJ2-4, is GAGVSQSPSNKVTEKGKDVELRCDPISGHTALYWYRQSLGQGLEFLIYFQGNSAPDKSGLPSDRFSAERTGGSVSTLTIQRTQQEDSAVYLCASSLEGGTKNIQYFGAGTRLSVL.

V and J are TRBV20-1 and TRBJ2-1; 9 bases are shared with TRBD1. This CDR3 spans 12 amino acids. V lost 5 bases and J lost 9; bases outside the gene matches: 5. The V gene's germline CDR1 is DFQATT and CDR2 SNEGSKA (reference sequence). The CDR3 sequence: CSADRGSGEQFF. The CDR3 DNA sequence: TGCAGTGCTGACAGGGGGTCGGGTGAGCAGTTCTTC.

This clonotype was detected a few times. The chain is built from TRBV5-1 and TRBJ2-7, with D perhaps TRBD1 or TRBD2 (5 bases each). The length of the CDR3 is 16 residues. Trimming cost V 2 bases and J 0 bases, with 15 bases left between them. Germline-derived CDR1 and CDR2 are SGHRS and YFSETQ. The CDR3 spells CASSFSWDGTSYEQYF. Written as DNA, the CDR3 is TGCGCCAGCAGCTTCAGCTGGGACGGGACCTCCTACGAGCAGTACTTC.

V is TRBV5-5 and J is TRBJ1-3; no definite D call. This CDR3 has 15 residues. Trimming pared 4 bases from V and 2 bases from J, leaving 13 bases between. The germline gives CDR1 SGHKS, CDR2 YYEKEE (reference sequence). CDR3 sequence (DNA): TGTGCCAGCAGCCGCGACCCGACGCCTGGAAACACCATATATTTT. Its protein product is CASSRDPTPGNTIYF.